This T cell receptor beta chain was recorded in a study of blood T cell repertoires in COVID-19. The wider study: The analysed material was cDNA or gDNA that came from T cells, B-cell-depleted T cells, or PBMCs.

Here immunoSEQ multiplex PCR was the method, and the copy in TCRdb shows in-frame clones only, minus some. The sample holds about 38,000 clones, roughly 94% seen once. CDR1 and CDR2 (germline): KGHSH, LQKENI. V trimming: 3 bases; J trimming: 5 bases; junction bases outside the gene matches: 6. This CDR3 has 15 residues. The receptor was derived from a human donor with active COVID-19. The donor label of this sample is uncertain. The V gene is TRBV18, the J gene TRBJ2-7, with 11 bases fitting TRBD1. The sequencing sample was made of peripheral blood. The CDR3 sequence: CASSPGQGVVDEQYF. The CDR3 region has the DNA TGTGCCAGCTCACCGGGACAGGGGGTGGTGGACGAGCAGTACTTC.